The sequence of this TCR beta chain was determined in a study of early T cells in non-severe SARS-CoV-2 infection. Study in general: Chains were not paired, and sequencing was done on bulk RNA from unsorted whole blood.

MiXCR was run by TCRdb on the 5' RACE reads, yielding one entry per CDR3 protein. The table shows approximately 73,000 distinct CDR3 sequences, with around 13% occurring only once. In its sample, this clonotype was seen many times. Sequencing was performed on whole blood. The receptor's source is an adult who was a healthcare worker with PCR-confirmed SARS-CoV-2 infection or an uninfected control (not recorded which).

In nucleotides, the CDR3 is TGTGCCAGCGAAGATACTAGCGGGAGGGCCGCATACGAGCAGTACTTC. Translating it yields CASEDTSGRAAYEQYF. The chain couples TRBV7-2 to TRBJ2-7, with 13 bases lining up with TRBD2. V was pared by 8 bases and J by 4 bases, with 11 bases of the junction left unmatched. This CDR3 is 16 amino acids long. Germline CDR1 and CDR2: SGHTA and FQGNSA.